This TCR beta chain is drawn from a study of chemoradiotherapy in HPV16-positive cancers. Over chemoradiotherapy, repertoires were sampled more than once. Measured with immunoSEQ multiplex PCR; TCRdb has only the in-frame clones, and not every one. The profile covers a few thousand clones, with about 79% appearing a single time and around 17% taken by the ten largest. The V gene's germline CDR1 is SQVTM and CDR2 ANQGSEA. V lost 5 bases and J lost 4; bases outside the gene matches: 5. The CDR3 extends over 12 amino acids. The sequence came from a human donor with HPV-associated anogenital cancer. Sequences were derived from tumor tissue, sampled from a patient who underwent chemoradiotherapy. The rearrangement uses TRBV29-1 and TRBJ2-7, with TRBD1 identical over 7 bases. The CDR3 loop is CSVPGGRYEQYF. The CDR3 DNA reads TGCAGCGTTCCAGGGGGACGGTACGAGCAGTACTTC.